This T cell receptor beta chain was identified during a study of PD-L1 blockade in urothelial cancer. Data came from immunoSEQ multiplex PCR; TCRdb stores just in-frame clones and leaves some out. In the table there are approximately 71,000 clones, about 88% of which are singletons. Study-wide results and caveats: Survival was better when pretreatment blood TCR clonality fell below the median.

Germline V gene lookup returns CDR1 GTSNPN and CDR2 SVGIG (reference sequence). The CDR3 runs 11 residues. Turning to this clone: Its specificity is unknown. At one end, the junction sequence differs from germline, possibly due to a read error.

This sample comprised PBMCs, obtained around atezolizumab (anti-PD-L1) treatment. This receptor was obtained from a man in his sixties with urothelial cancer. This sequence joins TRBV30 and TRBJ1-1; 7 nucleotides line up with TRBD1. The CDR3 region has the DNA TGTGCCTGGAGCCTGGGGGACAGCTTAAACTTT. Its protein is CAWSLGDSLNF.